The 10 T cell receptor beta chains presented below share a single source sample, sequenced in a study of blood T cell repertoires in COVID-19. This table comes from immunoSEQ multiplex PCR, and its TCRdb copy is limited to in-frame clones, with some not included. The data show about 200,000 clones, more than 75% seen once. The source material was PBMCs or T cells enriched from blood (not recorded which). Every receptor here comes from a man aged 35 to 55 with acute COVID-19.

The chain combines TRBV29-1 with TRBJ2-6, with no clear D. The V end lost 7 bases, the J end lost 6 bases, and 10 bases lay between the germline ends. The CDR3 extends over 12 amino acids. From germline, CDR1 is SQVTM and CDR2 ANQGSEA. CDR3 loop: CSAPRLANVLTF. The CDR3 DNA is TGCAGCGCTCCTCGTCTGGCCAACGTCCTGACTTTC. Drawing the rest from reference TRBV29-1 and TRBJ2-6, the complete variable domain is SAVISQKPSRDICQRGTSLTIQCQVDSQVTMMFWYRQQPGQSLTLIATANQGSEATYESGFVIDKFPISRPNLTFSTLTVSNMSPEDSSIYLCSAPRLANVLTFGAGSRLTVL.

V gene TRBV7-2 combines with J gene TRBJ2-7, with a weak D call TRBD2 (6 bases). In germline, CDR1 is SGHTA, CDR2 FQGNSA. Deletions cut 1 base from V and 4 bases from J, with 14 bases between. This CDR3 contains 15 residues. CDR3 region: CASSLGGRTLYEQYF. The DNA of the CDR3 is TGTGCCAGCAGCTTAGGGGGGAGGACCCTTTACGAGCAGTACTTC.

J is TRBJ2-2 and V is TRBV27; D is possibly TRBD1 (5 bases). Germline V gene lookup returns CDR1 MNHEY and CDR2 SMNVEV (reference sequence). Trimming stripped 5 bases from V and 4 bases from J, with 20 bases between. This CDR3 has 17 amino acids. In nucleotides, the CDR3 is TGTGCCAGCAGTCCAGGTCAGGGCCAGTTCTTCACCGGGGAGCTGTTTTTT. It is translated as CASSPGQGQFFTGELFF.

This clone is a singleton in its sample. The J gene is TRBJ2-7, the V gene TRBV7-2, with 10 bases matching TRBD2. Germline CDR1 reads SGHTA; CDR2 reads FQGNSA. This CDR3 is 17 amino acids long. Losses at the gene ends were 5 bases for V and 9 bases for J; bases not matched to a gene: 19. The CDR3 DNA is TGTGCCAGCAGCACCCAAGCCCACGGACTAGCGGTCGTGCGGCAGTACTTC. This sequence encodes CASSTQAHGLAVVRQYF.

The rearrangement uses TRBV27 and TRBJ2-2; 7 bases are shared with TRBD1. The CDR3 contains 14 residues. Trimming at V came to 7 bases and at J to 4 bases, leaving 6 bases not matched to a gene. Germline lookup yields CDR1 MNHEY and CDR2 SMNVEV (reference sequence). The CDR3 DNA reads TGTGCCAGCACGTGGACAGGCCGCACCGGGGAGCTGTTTTTT. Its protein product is CASTWTGRTGELFF.

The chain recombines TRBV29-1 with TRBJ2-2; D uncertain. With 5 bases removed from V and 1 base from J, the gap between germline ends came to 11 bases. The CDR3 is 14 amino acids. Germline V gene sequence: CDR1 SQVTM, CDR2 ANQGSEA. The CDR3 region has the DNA TGCAGCGTTTCGATTCGCGGGAACACCGGGGAGCTGTTTTTT. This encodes CSVSIRGNTGELFF.

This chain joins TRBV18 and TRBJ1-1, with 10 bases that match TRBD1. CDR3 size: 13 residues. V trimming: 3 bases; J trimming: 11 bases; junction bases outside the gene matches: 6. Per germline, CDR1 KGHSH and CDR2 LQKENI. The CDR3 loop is CASSPGQGLSAFF. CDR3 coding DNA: TGTGCCAGCTCACCGGGACAGGGGCTGAGTGCTTTCTTT.

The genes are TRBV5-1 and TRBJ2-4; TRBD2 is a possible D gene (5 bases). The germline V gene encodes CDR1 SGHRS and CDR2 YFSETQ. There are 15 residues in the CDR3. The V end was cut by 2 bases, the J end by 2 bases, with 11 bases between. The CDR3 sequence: CASSFAGGTKNIQYF. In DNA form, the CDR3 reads TGCGCCAGCAGCTTTGCGGGTGGGACCAAAAACATTCAGTACTTC.

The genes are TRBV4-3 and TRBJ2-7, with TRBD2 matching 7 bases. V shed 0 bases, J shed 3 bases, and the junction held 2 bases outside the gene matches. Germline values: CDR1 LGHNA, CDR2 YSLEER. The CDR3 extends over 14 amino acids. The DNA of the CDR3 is TGCGCCAGCAGCCAAGAGCGGGGGAGCTACGAGCAGTACTTC. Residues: CASSQERGSYEQYF.

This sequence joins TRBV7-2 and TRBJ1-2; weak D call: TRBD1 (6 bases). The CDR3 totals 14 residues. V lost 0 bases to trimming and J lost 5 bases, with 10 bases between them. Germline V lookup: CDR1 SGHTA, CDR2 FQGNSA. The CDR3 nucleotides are TGTGCCAGCAGCTTAGCGCAGACAGGTTATGGCTACACCTTC. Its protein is CASSLAQTGYGYTF.